This TCR beta chain was recorded in a study of human T cells and chemical hapten exposure. TCRdb re-derived calls from the RACE reads in MiXCR, one entry per CDR3 protein. Here the sample spans approximately 85,000 distinct CDR3 sequences, more than 8.5% being singletons. As for time point: patch test 2, 6 weeks after DPC sensitization. Described treatment: therapeutic diphenylcyclopropenone sensitization with weekly scalp DPC. This clonotype was found a few times. J gave up 2 bases and V 7 bases, and 4 bases lay outside the gene matches. The V gene's germline CDR1 is MNHNS and CDR2 SASEGT. The CDR3 sequence is 13 residues long.

The source material was whole blood, sampled in connection with sensitization to the hapten diphenylcyclopropenone (DPC). The origin of this receptor is a woman aged 25 to 45 with alopecia areata. Some clones in this sample may be carry-over from other donors' samples. This chain uses TRBV6-1 with TRBJ2-5; 7 nucleotides agree with TRBD2. The CDR3 loop is CASTIAGQETQYF. In nucleotides, the CDR3 is TGTGCCAGCACCATAGCGGGTCAAGAGACCCAGTACTTC.